These 3 T cell receptor beta chains were all obtained from the same sample, sequenced in a study of T cells in Graves' hyperthyroidism and ophthalmopathy. RNA transcripts were the template for amplifying TCR beta CDR3 regions. Primed by the HTBI set, a first-round RT-PCR was run on the TCR CDR3. TCRdb itself ran the multiplex PCR reads through MiXCR, one entry per CDR3 protein. This sample has 330,000 or so distinct CDR3 sequences; around a fifth occur once, and the top ten carry approximately 37%. Sequenced material: blood. The origin of the receptors is a man aged 45-60 years with Graves' ophthalmopathy.

This clonotype was counted ten times or more. This chain connects TRBV11-2 to TRBJ2-4; the D call may be TRBD1 or TRBD2 (5 bases each). In germline, CDR1 is SGHAT, CDR2 FQNNGV. The CDR3 contains 13 residues. Trimming cost V 6 bases and J 5 bases, with 11 bases left between them. This CDR3 reads CASSRDPQNIQYF. The CDR3 nucleotides are TGTGCCAGCAGTCGGGACCCCCAAAACATTCAGTACTTC.

The chain links TRBV20-1 to TRBJ2-6; 7 nucleotides agree with TRBD2. CDR3 size: 20 residues. Germline V CDR1 and CDR2: DFQATT, SNEGSKA (reference sequence). Losses at the gene ends were 5 bases for V and 4 bases for J; bases not matched to a gene: 23. CDR3 residues: CSAPHPYGRARVGGANVLTF. CDR3 nucleotides: TGCAGTGCTCCCCATCCTTATGGGAGGGCCAGGGTTGGGGGGGCCAACGTCCTGACTTTC.

This clonotype appeared many times. The chain joins TRBV11-2 to TRBJ2-7, with 9 bases identical to TRBD2. The CDR3 contains 17 residues. V trimming: 2 bases; J trimming: 3 bases; junction bases outside the gene matches: 11. Germline V gene sequence: CDR1 SGHAT, CDR2 FQNNGV. For the CDR3, the DNA is TGTGCCAGCAGCTTAATGACTAGCGGAGTTTCTTTCTACGAGCAGTACTTC. It yields the protein CASSLMTSGVSFYEQYF.